One sample yielded the 9 T cell receptor beta chains listed below, sequenced in a study of blood T cells in healthy people across ages. PCR was performed a second time for about 7 to 12 cycles using a sample-barcoded 5' primer and a J-beta primer mix. TCRdb analysed the 5' RACE reads with MiXCR anew, one entry per CDR3 protein. The sample lists over 750,000 distinct CDR3 sequences, 20% to 25% occurring once. This same sample was also taken into another study, of T cells of mothers and their children.

Sequenced: blood. The source is a boy aged 5 to 17 in good health.

This clonotype has only a few counts. The CDR3 nucleotides are TGTGCCAGCAGCTTATACCAACAGGGTGTCTACAATGAGCAGTTCTTC. This codes for CASSLYQQGVYNEQFF. This chain joins TRBV7-6 and TRBJ2-5; D perhaps matches TRBD1 (6 bases). The J call may be mistaken, given a closer DNA end match to TRBJ2-1. The germline gives CDR1 SGHVS, CDR2 FNYEAQ. The CDR3 consists of 16 residues.

The chain employs TRBV6-5 and TRBJ2-5; D gene uncertain. The J call may be incorrect, as the DNA end agrees better with TRBJ2-7. CDR1 and CDR2 (germline): MNHEY, SVGAGI. CDR3 length: 14 amino acids. The CDR3 sequence is CATRSQLGGDEQYF. The CDR3, as DNA: TGTGCCACCAGGAGCCAGTTGGGCGGCGACGAGCAGTACTTC.

This rearrangement joins TRBV28 to TRBJ1-4; possible D gene TRBD1, 6 bases. CDR3 length: 14 residues. Germline V CDR1 and CDR2: MDHEN, SYDVKM. V lost 6 bases and J 1 base, leaving 9 bases between the germline ends. The DNA of the CDR3 is TGTGCCAGCAGGCGACAGGAAACTAATGAAAAACTGTTTTTT. Protein product: CASRRQETNEKLFF.

This clonotype occurred a few times. This sequence joins TRBV6-1 and TRBJ2-3; the match to TRBD2 covers 10 bases. From germline, CDR1 is MNHNS and CDR2 SASEGT. The CDR3 contains 13 residues. With V trimmed by 7 bases and J by 6 bases, 4 bases remained unmatched. The CDR3 loop is CASKLAGVDTQYF. The CDR3 DNA follows: TGTGCCAGCAAGCTAGCGGGAGTTGATACGCAGTATTTT.

The chain couples TRBV12-3 or TRBV12-4 to TRBJ2-7; TRBD1 matches at 9 bases. The CDR3 contains 14 residues. V shed 7 bases and J 5 bases; nucleotides not matched to a gene: 9. CDR3 DNA sequence: TGTGCCAGCACCTTATCCGGGACAGGGAACGAGCAGTACTTC. It translates to CASTLSGTGNEQYF.

A remark on this clonotype: At one end, the junction sequence differs from germline, possibly due to a read error. The chain combines TRBV7-2 with TRBJ1-4, with TRBD1 identical over 7 bases. There are 15 residues in the CDR3. Germline V CDR1 and CDR2: SGHTA, FQGNSA. For the CDR3, the DNA is TGTGCCAGCAGCCCAGGGGGTGGCGGTCGGGAAAAACTGCTTTTT. Translated, it gives CASSPGGGGREKLLF. Drawing the rest from reference TRBV7-2 and TRBJ1-4, the complete variable domain is GAGVSQSPSNKVTEKGKDVELRCDPISGHTALYWYRQSLGQGLEFLIYFQGNSAPDKSGLPSDRFSAERTGGSVSTLTIQRTQQEDSAVYLCASSPGGGGREKLLFGSGTQLSVL.

This rearrangement joins TRBV25-1 to TRBJ1-2; TRBD1 agrees at 7 bases. This CDR3 is built from 12 residues. V gave up 7 bases and J gave up 8 bases; unmatched junction bases: 7. Per germline, CDR1 MGHDK and CDR2 SYGVNS. In DNA, the CDR3 is TGTGCCAGCACCGGGACAGTCTTCGGCTACACCTTC. Amino acid sequence: CASTGTVFGYTF.

This clonotype has more than one count but fewer than ten. The chain links TRBV7-9 to TRBJ2-3; 7 bases agree with TRBD1. CDR1 is SEHNR and CDR2 is FQNEAQ in the germline V gene (reference sequence). J gave up 1 base and V 3 bases, and 4 bases lay outside the gene matches. This CDR3 spans 15 amino acids. The CDR3 is CASSFRDSGTDTQYF. The CDR3 DNA reads as TGTGCCAGCAGCTTCCGGGACAGTGGCACAGATACGCAGTATTTT.

This clonotype has a handful of counts. The J gene is TRBJ2-5, the V gene TRBV28, with a weak D call TRBD1 (6 bases). Trimming cost V 2 bases and J 1 base, with 14 bases left between them. Germline V gene lookup returns CDR1 MDHEN and CDR2 SYDVKM. This CDR3 spans 16 amino acids. In nucleotides, the CDR3 is TGTGCCAGCAGTTTAAGGCTGGGACACCTCCAAGAGACCCAGTACTTC. Protein product: CASSLRLGHLQETQYF.